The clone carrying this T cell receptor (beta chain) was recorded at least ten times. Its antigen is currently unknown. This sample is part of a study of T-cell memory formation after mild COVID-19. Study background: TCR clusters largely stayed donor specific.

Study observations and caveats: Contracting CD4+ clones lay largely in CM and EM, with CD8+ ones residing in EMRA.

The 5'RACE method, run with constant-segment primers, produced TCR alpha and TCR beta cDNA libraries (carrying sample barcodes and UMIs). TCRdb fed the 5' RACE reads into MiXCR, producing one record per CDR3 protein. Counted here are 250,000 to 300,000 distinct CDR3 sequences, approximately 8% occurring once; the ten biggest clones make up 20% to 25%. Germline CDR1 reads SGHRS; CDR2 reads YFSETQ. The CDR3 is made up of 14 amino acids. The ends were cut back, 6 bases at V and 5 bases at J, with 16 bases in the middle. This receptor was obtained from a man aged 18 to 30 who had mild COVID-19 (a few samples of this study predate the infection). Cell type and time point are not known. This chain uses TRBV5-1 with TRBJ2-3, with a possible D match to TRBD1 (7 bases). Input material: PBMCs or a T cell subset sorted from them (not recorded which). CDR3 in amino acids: CASNMEGAQDTQYF. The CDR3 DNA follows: TGCGCCAGCAATATGGAGGGGGCCCAAGATACGCAGTATTTT.